This T cell receptor beta chain was profiled in a study of T-cell memory formation after mild COVID-19. TCRdb recomputed calls from the 5' RACE reads with MiXCR, one row per CDR3 protein. Seen here are under 550,000 distinct CDR3 sequences, about a sixth observed once, and the top ten hold 20% to 25%. The V segment lost 7 bases and the J segment 5 bases; nucleotides outside the gene matches: 14. Per germline, CDR1 MNHEY and CDR2 SMNVEV (reference sequence). This CDR3 is 17 amino acids long. Input material: PBMCs or a T cell subset sorted from them (not recorded which). The origin of this receptor is a man aged 18 to 30 who had mild COVID-19 (a few samples of this study predate the infection). Cell type and time point are not known. This chain joins TRBV27 and TRBJ2-5, with 12 positions matching TRBD2. The CDR3 nucleotides read TGTGCCAGCAATACGACTAGCGGGGGAACATCGGGGGAGACCCAGTACTTC. Protein sequence: CASNTTSGGTSGETQYF.